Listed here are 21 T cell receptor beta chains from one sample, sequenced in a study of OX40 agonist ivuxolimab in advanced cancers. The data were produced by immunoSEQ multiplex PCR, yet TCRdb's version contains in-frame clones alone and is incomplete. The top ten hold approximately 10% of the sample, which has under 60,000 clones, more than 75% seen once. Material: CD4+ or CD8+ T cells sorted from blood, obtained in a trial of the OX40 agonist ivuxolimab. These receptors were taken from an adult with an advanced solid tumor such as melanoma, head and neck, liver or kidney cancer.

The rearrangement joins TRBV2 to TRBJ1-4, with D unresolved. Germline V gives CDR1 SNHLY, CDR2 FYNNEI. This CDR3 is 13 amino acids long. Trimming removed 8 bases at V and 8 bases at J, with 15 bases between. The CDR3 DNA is TGTGCCAGCCTCCTTAGAGGTACAGAAAAACTGTTTTTT. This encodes CASLLRGTEKLFF.

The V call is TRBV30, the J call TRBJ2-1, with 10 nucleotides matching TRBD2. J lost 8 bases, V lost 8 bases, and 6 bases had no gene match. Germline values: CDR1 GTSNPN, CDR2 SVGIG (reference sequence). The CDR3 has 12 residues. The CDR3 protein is CAAGTSVYEQFF. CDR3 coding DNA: TGTGCCGCCGGGACTAGCGTCTATGAGCAGTTCTTC.

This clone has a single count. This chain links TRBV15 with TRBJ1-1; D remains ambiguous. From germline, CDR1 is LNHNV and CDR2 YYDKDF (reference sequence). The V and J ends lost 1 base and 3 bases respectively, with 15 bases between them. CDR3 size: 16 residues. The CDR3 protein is CATSRVDGRTDTEAFF. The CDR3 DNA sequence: TGTGCCACCAGCAGAGTAGACGGTCGTACTGACACTGAAGCTTTCTTT.

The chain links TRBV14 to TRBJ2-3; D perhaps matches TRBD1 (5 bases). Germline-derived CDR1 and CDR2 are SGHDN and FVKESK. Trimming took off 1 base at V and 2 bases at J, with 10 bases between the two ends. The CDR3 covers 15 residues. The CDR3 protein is CASSQGQLSTDTQYF. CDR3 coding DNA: TGTGCCAGCAGCCAAGGACAGCTCTCCACAGATACGCAGTATTTT.

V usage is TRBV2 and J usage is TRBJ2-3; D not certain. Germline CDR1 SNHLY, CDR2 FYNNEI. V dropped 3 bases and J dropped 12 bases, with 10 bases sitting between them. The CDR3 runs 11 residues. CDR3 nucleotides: TGTGCCAGCAGTGATAGCCGGTATCAGTATTTT. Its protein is CASSDSRYQYF.

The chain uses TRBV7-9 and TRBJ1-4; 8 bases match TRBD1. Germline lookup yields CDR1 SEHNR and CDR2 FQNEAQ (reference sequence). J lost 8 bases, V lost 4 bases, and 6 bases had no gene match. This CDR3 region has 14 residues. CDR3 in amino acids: CASSSPGGGEKLFF. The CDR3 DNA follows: TGTGCCAGCAGCTCACCAGGGGGCGGGGAAAAACTGTTTTTT.

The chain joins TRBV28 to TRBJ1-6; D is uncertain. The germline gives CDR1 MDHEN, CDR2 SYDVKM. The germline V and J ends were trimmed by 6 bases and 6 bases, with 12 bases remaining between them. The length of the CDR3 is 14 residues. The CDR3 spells CASRYREINSPLHF. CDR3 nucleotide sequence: TGTGCCAGCAGATACCGGGAGATTAATTCACCCCTCCACTTT.

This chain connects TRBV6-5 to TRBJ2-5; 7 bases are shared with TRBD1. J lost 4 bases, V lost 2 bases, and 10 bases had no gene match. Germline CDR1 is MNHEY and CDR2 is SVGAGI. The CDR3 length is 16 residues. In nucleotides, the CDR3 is TGTGCCAGCAGTTACGAGAGGGGGCTGCTGGGAGAGACCCAGTACTTC. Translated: CASSYERGLLGETQYF.

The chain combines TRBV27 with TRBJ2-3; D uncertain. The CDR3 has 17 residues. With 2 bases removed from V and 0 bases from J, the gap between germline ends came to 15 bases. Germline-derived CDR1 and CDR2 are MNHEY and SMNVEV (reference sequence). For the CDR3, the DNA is TGTGCCAGCAGTTTAAGGTCAGAGCCTTCTAGCACAGATACGCAGTATTTT. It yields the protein CASSLRSEPSSTDTQYF.

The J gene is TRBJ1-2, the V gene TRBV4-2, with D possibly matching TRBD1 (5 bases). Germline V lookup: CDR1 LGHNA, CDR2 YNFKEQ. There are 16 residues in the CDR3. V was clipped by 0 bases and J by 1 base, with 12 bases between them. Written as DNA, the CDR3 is TGTGCCAGCAGCCAAGAAATTGGGGGATTTAACTATGGCTACACCTTC. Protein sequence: CASSQEIGGFNYGYTF.

The CDR3: CASSFRAAQSSYNEQFF. The CDR3 nucleotides are TGTGCCAGCAGCTTTCGGGCAGCCCAGAGCTCCTACAATGAGCAGTTCTTC. This chain uses TRBV13 with TRBJ2-1; the D is unclear. Between the trimmed V and J ends, which lost 3 bases and 0 bases, there was a span of 15 bases. Germline V gene sequence: CDR1 PRHDT, CDR2 FYEKMQ (reference sequence). The CDR3 totals 17 residues.

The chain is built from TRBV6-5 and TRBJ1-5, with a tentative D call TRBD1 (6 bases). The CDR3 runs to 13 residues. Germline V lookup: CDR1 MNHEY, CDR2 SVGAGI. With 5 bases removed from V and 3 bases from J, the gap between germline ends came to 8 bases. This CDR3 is CASSPGANQPQHF. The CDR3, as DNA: TGTGCCAGCAGTCCAGGGGCCAATCAGCCCCAGCATTTT.

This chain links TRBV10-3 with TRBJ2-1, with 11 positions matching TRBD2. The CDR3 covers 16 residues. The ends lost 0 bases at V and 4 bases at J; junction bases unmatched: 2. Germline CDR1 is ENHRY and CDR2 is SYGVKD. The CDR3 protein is CAISESRLAGYNEQFF. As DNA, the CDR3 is TGTGCCATCAGTGAGTCGAGACTAGCGGGGTACAATGAGCAGTTCTTC.

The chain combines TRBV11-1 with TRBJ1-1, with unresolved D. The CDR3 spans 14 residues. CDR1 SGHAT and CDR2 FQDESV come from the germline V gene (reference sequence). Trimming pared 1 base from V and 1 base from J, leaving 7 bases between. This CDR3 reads CASSLGPGNTEAFF. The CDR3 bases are TGTGCCAGCAGCTTAGGTCCAGGGAACACTGAAGCTTTCTTT.

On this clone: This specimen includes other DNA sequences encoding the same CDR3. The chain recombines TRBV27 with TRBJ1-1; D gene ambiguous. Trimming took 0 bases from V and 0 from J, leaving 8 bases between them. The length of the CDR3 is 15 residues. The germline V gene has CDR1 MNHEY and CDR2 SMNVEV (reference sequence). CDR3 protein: CASSLSRGMNTEAFF. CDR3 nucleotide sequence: TGTGCCAGCAGTTTATCACGGGGTATGAACACTGAAGCTTTCTTT.

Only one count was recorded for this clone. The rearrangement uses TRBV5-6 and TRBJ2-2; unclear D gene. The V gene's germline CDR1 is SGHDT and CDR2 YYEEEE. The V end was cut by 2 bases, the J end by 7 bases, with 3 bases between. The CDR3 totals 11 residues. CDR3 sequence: CASSFSGELFF. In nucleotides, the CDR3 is TGTGCCAGCAGCTTTAGCGGGGAGCTGTTTTTT.

Here the CDR3 DNA reads TGTGCCAGCAGCAGAGGAGTGGAGAACACTGAAGCTTTCTTT. Residues: CASSRGVENTEAFF. V usage is TRBV13 and J usage is TRBJ1-1; D is uncertain. Trimming removed 5 bases from V and 1 base from J, with 11 bases in between. CDR1 and CDR2 (germline): PRHDT, FYEKMQ (reference sequence). This CDR3 is 14 amino acids long.

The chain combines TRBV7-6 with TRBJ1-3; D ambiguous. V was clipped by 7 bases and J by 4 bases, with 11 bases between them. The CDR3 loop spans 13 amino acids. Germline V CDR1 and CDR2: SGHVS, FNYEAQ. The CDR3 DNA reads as TGTGCCAGCATCCCCGAGTGGGGAAACACCATATATTTT. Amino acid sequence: CASIPEWGNTIYF.

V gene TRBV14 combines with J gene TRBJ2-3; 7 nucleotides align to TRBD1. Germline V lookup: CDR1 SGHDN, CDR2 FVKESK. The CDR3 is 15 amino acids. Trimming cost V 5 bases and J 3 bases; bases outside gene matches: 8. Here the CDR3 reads CASSFTGVRTDTQYF. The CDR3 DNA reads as TGTGCCAGCAGCTTCACAGGGGTTAGGACAGATACGCAGTATTTT.

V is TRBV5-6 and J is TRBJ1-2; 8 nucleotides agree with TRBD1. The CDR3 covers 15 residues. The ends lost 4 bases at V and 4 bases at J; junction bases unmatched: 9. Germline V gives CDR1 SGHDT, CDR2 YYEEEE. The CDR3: CASSPGQGASYGYTF. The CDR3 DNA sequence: TGTGCCAGCAGCCCCGGACAGGGAGCTTCCTATGGCTACACCTTC.

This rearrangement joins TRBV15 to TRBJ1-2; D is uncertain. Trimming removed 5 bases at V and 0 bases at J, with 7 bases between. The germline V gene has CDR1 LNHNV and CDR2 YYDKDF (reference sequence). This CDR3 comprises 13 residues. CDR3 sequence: CATSLDSNYGYTF. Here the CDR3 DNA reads TGTGCCACCAGCCTCGACTCTAACTATGGCTACACCTTC.